A single TCR beta chain is shown here with its context. These data originate in a study of OX40 agonist ivuxolimab in advanced cancers. The overall study: Of the participants, under 50% had some prior anti-PD-1, anti-PD-L1 or anti-CTLA-4 therapy, which was allowed. Three dose-escalation patients had partial responses: one with hepatocellular carcinoma and two with cutaneous melanoma.

V was shortened by 5 bases and J by 9 bases, with 13 bases between the two germline ends. Germline CDR1 is SEHNR and CDR2 is FQNEAQ (reference sequence). The CDR3 spans 12 residues. Measured with immunoSEQ multiplex PCR; TCRdb has only the in-frame clones, and not every one. This table holds 40,000 to 45,000 clones, 75% to 90% found once. Here the sequenced sample was CD4+ or CD8+ T cells sorted from blood, taken in a trial of the OX40 agonist ivuxolimab. The rearrangement uses TRBV7-9 and TRBJ2-5; D may be TRBD2 (6 bases). The sequence came from an adult with an advanced solid tumor such as melanoma, head and neck, liver or kidney cancer. The CDR3: CASSGDSDPQYF. The CDR3 DNA is TGTGCCAGCAGCGGGGACTCCGATCCCCAGTACTTC.